This section outlines one T cell receptor (beta chain) sequence together with its context. These data are taken from a study of PD-L1 blockade in urothelial cancer. Trimming left V 5 bases short and J 1 base short, with 9 bases between. Per the germline V gene, CDR1 is SNHLY and CDR2 is FYNNEI. The length of the CDR3 is 14 residues. The time point denotes: peripheral blood 6 weeks after treatment start. Clones were read by immunoSEQ multiplex PCR, and TCRdb kept only the in-frame ones, dropping some. The data show some 110,000 clones, roughly 90% seen once. The chain joins TRBV2 to TRBJ2-1; weak D call: TRBD2 (5 bases). The sample consisted of PBMCs, taken around atezolizumab (anti-PD-L1) treatment. This receptor was taken from a man aged 55-75 years with urothelial cancer. The CDR3 DNA is TGTGCCAGCAGTCTAGCACCTTCCTACAATGAGCAGTTCTTC. This encodes CASSLAPSYNEQFF.